This TCR beta chain stems from a study of radiation and T cells in renal cell carcinoma. Time point noted: blood 2 weeks post-SBRT. Treatment here: 15 Gy SBRT to primary tumor, nephrectomy 4 weeks later. TCRdb keeps only in-frame clones here, not all; method: immunoSEQ multiplex PCR. The sample includes roughly 130,000 clones, over 75% of them seen just once. The CDR3 contains 16 residues. Germline V lookup: CDR1 ENHRY, CDR2 SYGVKD. V was clipped by 6 bases and J by 4 bases; unmatched bases: 9. This material consisted of blood, taken from a patient whose treatment included radiotherapy and nephrectomy. The chain recombines TRBV10-3 with TRBJ2-2; 9 bases fit TRBD1. The source is a woman between 55 and 75 years old with renal cell carcinoma. CDR3 residues: CAISAGQGRGTGELFF. For the CDR3, the DNA is TGTGCCATCAGCGCCGGACAGGGGCGAGGCACCGGGGAGCTGTTTTTT.